This T cell receptor beta chain was captured in a study of T cell responses to AZD1222 COVID-19 vaccine. This table comes from immunoSEQ multiplex PCR, and its TCRdb copy is limited to in-frame clones, with some not included. The profile shows approximately 140,000 clones, roughly 91% of them singletons. The CDR3 length is 13 residues. V trimming: 4 bases; J trimming: 6 bases; junction bases outside the gene matches: 5. Per the germline V gene, CDR1 is LGHDT and CDR2 is YNNKEL (reference sequence). V is TRBV3-1 (or the pseudogene TRBV3-2) and J is TRBJ1-2, with 7 positions matching TRBD1. The sequenced sample was peripheral blood, obtained on day 0 of AZD1222 vaccination. The TCR sequence derives from an adult in good health. The CDR3 region has the DNA TGTGCCAGCAGCCTCCGGGACAGTAATGGCTACACCTTC. Amino acids: CASSLRDSNGYTF.